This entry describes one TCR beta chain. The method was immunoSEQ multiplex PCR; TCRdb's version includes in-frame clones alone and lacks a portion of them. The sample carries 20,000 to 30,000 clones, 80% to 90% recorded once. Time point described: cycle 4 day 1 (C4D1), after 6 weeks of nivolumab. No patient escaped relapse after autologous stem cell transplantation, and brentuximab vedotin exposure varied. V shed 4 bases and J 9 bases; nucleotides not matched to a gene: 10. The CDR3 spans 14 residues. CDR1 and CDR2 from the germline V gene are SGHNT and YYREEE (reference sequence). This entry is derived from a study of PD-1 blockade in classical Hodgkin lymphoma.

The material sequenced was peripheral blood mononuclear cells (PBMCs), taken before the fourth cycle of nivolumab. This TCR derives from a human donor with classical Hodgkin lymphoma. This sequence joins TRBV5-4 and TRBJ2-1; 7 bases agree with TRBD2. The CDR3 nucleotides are TGTGCCAGCAGCCTGCGAGCGGGGCTAGGTGAGCAGTTCTTC. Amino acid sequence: CASSLRAGLGEQFF.